The 3 T cell receptor beta chains below all came from one sample that was sequenced in a study of regulatory T cells in long-lasting Graves disease. Time point noted: newly diagnosed GD, antithyroid drugs for less than 3 months. Following extraction of RNA from PBMCs, that RNA was used to make the TCR library. In building TCR beta libraries, iRepertoire HTBI primers were used together with Arm-PCR of CDR3 regions. TCRdb analysed the multiplex PCR reads with MiXCR anew, one entry per CDR3 protein. The sample contains 400,000 to 550,000 distinct CDR3 sequences, approximately 15% of which appear only once. This same sample was also taken into another study, of T cells in Graves' hyperthyroidism and ophthalmopathy.

The starting material was peripheral blood mononuclear cells (PBMCs), obtained at new diagnosis, from a patient treated with antithyroid drugs. These receptors originate from a woman in her twenties or thirties with Graves disease.

In its sample, this clonotype is medium-sized (0.01 to 0.1%). V gene TRBV20-1 combines with J gene TRBJ2-1; 8 bases match TRBD2. The germline V gene encodes CDR1 DFQATT and CDR2 SNEGSKA (reference sequence). V was clipped by 4 bases and J by 9 bases; unmatched bases: 8. There are 13 residues in the CDR3. The CDR3 protein is CSANSGLGGEQFF. The CDR3 nucleotides read TGCAGTGCTAATTCGGGACTAGGAGGTGAGCAGTTCTTC.

The chain has TRBV5-6 and TRBJ1-6; D possibly corresponds to TRBD1 (5 bases). Germline CDR1 and CDR2: SGHDT and YYEEEE. V was pared by 0 bases and J by 9 bases, with 13 bases between. The CDR3 sequence is 15 residues long. CDR3: CASSLGHGTGSPLHF. The CDR3 DNA reads as TGTGCCAGCAGCTTGGGACATGGAACAGGTTCACCCCTCCACTTT.

This clonotype was found many times. V is TRBV24-1 and J is TRBJ2-3; TRBD1 matches 10 bases. V lost 10 bases to trimming and J lost 2 bases; unmatched junction nucleotides: 5. The CDR3 has 14 residues. CDR1 is KGHDR and CDR2 is SFDVKD in the germline V gene. The CDR3 DNA reads as TGTGCCACAGGGGACAGGGGCACCACAGATACGCAGTATTTT. Protein: CATGDRGTTDTQYF.